Presented here are 9 T cell receptor beta chains from one specimen sequenced in a study of cytomegalovirus exposure and HLA in healthy donors. Primers included in the PCR were 60 Vbeta and 13 Jbeta primers. TCRdb keeps only in-frame clones here, not all; method: immunoSEQ multiplex PCR. This sample has almost 85,000 clones, with about 77% found just once. The sample comprised PBMCs. The source is a male donor in good health and CMV-seropositive.

V gene TRBV5-4 combines with J gene TRBJ1-2; 7 bases fit TRBD1. The CDR3 runs to 13 residues. The V gene end was trimmed by 6 bases and the J gene end by 4 bases; junction bases not matched to a gene: 6. Germline V CDR1 and CDR2: SGHNT, YYREEE (reference sequence). The CDR3 DNA sequence: TGTGCCAGCATACGACAGGGTGGCTATGGCTACACCTTC. Amino acids: CASIRQGGYGYTF.

This clone was recorded once. The chain employs TRBV29-1 and TRBJ2-1, with 12 bases fitting TRBD2. The CDR3 extends over 15 amino acids. Looked up from germline, CDR1 is SQVTM and CDR2 is ANQGSEA. The trim removed 8 bases at V and 2 bases at J, leaving 7 bases unmatched. CDR3 amino acids: CSIQTSGSTYNEQFF. For the CDR3, the DNA is TGCAGCATTCAGACTAGCGGGAGTACCTACAATGAGCAGTTCTTC.

The V and J genes are TRBV11-2 and TRBJ2-7, with 8 bases lining up with TRBD2. Trimming at V came to 1 base and at J to 4 bases, leaving 6 bases not matched to a gene. CDR3 length: 15 amino acids. Germline loops: CDR1 SGHAT, CDR2 FQNNGV. CDR3 residues: CASSLVTSGQYEQYF. CDR3 nucleotide sequence: TGTGCCAGCAGCTTAGTTACTAGCGGCCAATACGAGCAGTACTTC.

This chain links TRBV5-4 with TRBJ1-3; D may be TRBD1 (6 bases). CDR3 length: 17 residues. Germline V gene sequence: CDR1 SGHNT, CDR2 YYREEE (reference sequence). V shed 4 bases and J shed 3 bases, with 20 bases lying between them. CDR3 sequence (DNA): TGTGCCAGCAGCACGTCGGGAGGGGGGTTAGGTGGAAACACCATATATTTT. Its protein is CASSTSGGGLGGNTIYF.

The chain joins TRBV19 to TRBJ1-5; 9 bases are shared with TRBD1. There are 15 residues in the CDR3. Germline V gene sequence: CDR1 LNHDA, CDR2 SQIVND (reference sequence). The trim removed 10 bases at V and 6 bases at J, leaving 13 bases unmatched. In DNA form, the CDR3 reads TGTGCCACCGAGGCCGGGACAGGGTATTTTCAGCCCCAGCATTTT. Encoded protein: CATEAGTGYFQPQHF.

In this sample, this clone turned up a few times. The chain employs TRBV27 and TRBJ2-2, with TRBD2 as a possible D gene (6 bases). In germline, CDR1 is MNHEY, CDR2 SMNVEV (reference sequence). Trimming stripped 5 bases from V and 7 bases from J, with 11 bases between. This CDR3 has 13 amino acids. CDR3 in DNA: TGTGCCAGCAGTCTCGGGGGTTTCGGGGAGCTGTTTTTT. Translating gives CASSLGGFGELFF.

The J gene is TRBJ2-7, the V gene TRBV29-1; tentative D call: TRBD2 (5 bases). This CDR3 spans 12 amino acids. Trimming removed 4 bases at V and 0 bases at J, with 7 bases between. CDR1 is SQVTM, CDR2 ANQGSEA, per germline. The chain's CDR3 is CSVARDSYEQYF. For the CDR3, the DNA is TGCAGCGTTGCCCGGGACTCCTACGAGCAGTACTTC.

The chain carries TRBV6-6 and TRBJ1-1; D uncertain. Trimming pared 8 bases from V and 1 base from J, leaving 14 bases between. Looked up from germline, CDR1 is MNHNY and CDR2 is SVGAGI (reference sequence). The CDR3 has 14 residues. CDR3 DNA sequence: TGTGCCAGCGTCCCTTCTGGGCCGAACACTGAAGCTTTCTTT. This encodes CASVPSGPNTEAFF.

The chain has TRBV14 and TRBJ2-3; D perhaps matches TRBD2 (6 bases). CDR1 and CDR2 from the germline V gene are SGHDN and FVKESK. The CDR3 runs to 12 residues. V was pared by 1 base and J by 10 bases, with 9 bases between. CDR3 nucleotide sequence: TGTGCCAGCAGCCAAGGTCTAGCGTCGCAGTATTTT. This gives the protein CASSQGLASQYF. Variable domain in full (rest from reference TRBV14 and TRBJ2-3): EAGVTQFPSHSVIEKGQTVTLRCDPISGHDNLYWYRRVMGKEIKFLLHFVKESKQDESGMPNNRFLAERTGGTYSTLKVQPAELEDSGVYFCASSQGLASQYFGPGTRLTVL.